What follows are 20 T cell receptor beta chains derived from one specimen sequenced in a study of blood T cell repertoires in COVID-19 (dated by TCRdb to about 2020). The library was generated by the immunoSEQ multiplex PCR assay. TCRdb carries this immuneACCESS record with in-frame sequences only. Its versions omit some clonotypes, under half of them owing to an unresolved V gene in the studies checked, with the rest unexplained. The sample table shows some 150,000 clones, and more than 75% are seen once. Roughly 8% of the sample is in the top ten clones. Sample: peripheral blood. The receptor source for this set is a woman between 50 and 59 years old with active or convalescent COVID-19.

The rearrangement joins TRBV7-6 to TRBJ2-7; TRBD1 matches 8 bases. The germline V gene encodes CDR1 SGHVS and CDR2 FNYEAQ. The CDR3 runs to 16 residues. V lost 4 bases, J lost 9 bases, and 17 bases stayed unmatched. The CDR3 is CASSSQDRDVWVAQYF. The CDR3 DNA reads TGTGCCAGCAGCTCCCAGGACAGGGACGTCTGGGTTGCGCAGTACTTC.

The CDR3 nucleotides read TGTGCCAGCAGCTTCGGTAACAATCAGCCCCAGCATTTT. Its protein is CASSFGNNQPQHF. V gene TRBV7-9 combines with J gene TRBJ1-5; D is unresolved. This CDR3 has 13 residues. Per the germline V gene, CDR1 is SEHNR and CDR2 is FQNEAQ (reference sequence). The V and J ends lost 3 bases and 3 bases respectively, with 6 bases between them. Complete variable domain (other parts from reference TRBV7-9 and TRBJ1-5): DTGVSQNPRHKITKRGQNVTFRCDPISEHNRLYWYRQTLGQGPEFLTYFQNEAQLEKSRLLSDRFSAERPKGSFSTLEIQRTEQGDSAMYLCASSFGNNQPQHFGDGTRLSIL.

The chain links TRBV4-3 to TRBJ2-7; D is possibly TRBD1 (6 bases). The CDR3 covers 14 residues. Germline V CDR1 and CDR2: LGHNA, YSLEER. The V and J ends lost 4 bases and 3 bases respectively, with 13 bases between them. CDR3 in amino acids: CASSRYWGLYEQYF. CDR3 nucleotide sequence: TGCGCCAGCAGCCGCTACTGGGGGCTCTACGAGCAGTACTTC.

The rearrangement links TRBV7-8 to TRBJ2-7, with TRBD2 matching over 8 bases. The V and J ends lost 6 bases and 4 bases, in that order; junction bases with no gene match: 5. This CDR3 region has 13 residues. CDR1 and CDR2 from the germline V gene are SGHVS and FQNEAQ. In nucleotides, the CDR3 is TGTGCCAGCAGTCTTACGGGGGGGTACGAGCAGTACTTC. This encodes CASSLTGGYEQYF.

This clone was observed a handful of times. The chain carries TRBV27 and TRBJ2-1; TRBD2 matches 15 bases. Germline-derived CDR1 and CDR2 are MNHEY and SMNVEV (reference sequence). This CDR3 is built from 15 residues. The junction had 3 bases not matched to a gene; V was cut back by 4 bases and J by 8 bases. The CDR3: CASSSGLAGGHEQFF. CDR3 nucleotide sequence: TGTGCCAGCAGTTCGGGACTAGCGGGGGGCCATGAGCAGTTCTTC.

V is TRBV5-8 and J is TRBJ1-6, with 8 bases matching TRBD1. After removal of 4 bases from V and 0 bases from J, the junction contained 3 bases not matched to a gene. Looked up from germline, CDR1 is SGHTS and CDR2 is YDEGEE. CDR3 size: 16 residues. CDR3 DNA: TGTGCCAGCAGCAGGACAGGGAGCTCCTATAATTCACCCCTCCACTTT. This translates into CASSRTGSSYNSPLHF.

The chain carries TRBV19 and TRBJ2-7; no clear D. The V end was cut by 5 bases, the J end by 2 bases, with 10 bases between. CDR1 and CDR2 from the germline V gene are LNHDA and SQIVND (reference sequence). The CDR3 sequence is 13 residues long. The CDR3 DNA is TGTGCCAGTAGTTTCTCGGTAACCTACGAGCAGTACTTC. Translated, it gives CASSFSVTYEQYF.

The CDR3 DNA sequence: TGTGCCAGCAGCCAACGACCGGCCGGGAGCGGGGAGCAGTACTTC. It codes for CASSQRPAGSGEQYF. This chain joins TRBV14 and TRBJ2-7; TRBD2 might be the D (6 bases). Trimming cost V 2 bases and J 7 bases, with 18 bases left between them. Germline V gene data show CDR1 as SGHDN and CDR2 as FVKESK. The CDR3 is 15 residues long.

The chain has TRBV2 and TRBJ1-6, with D perhaps matching TRBD1 (6 bases). The germline CDR1 and CDR2 sequences are SNHLY and FYNNEI. Trimming pared 6 bases from V and 7 bases from J, leaving 10 bases between. The CDR3 loop spans 13 amino acids. CDR3 protein: CASRTGPNSPLHF. The CDR3 nucleotides are TGTGCCAGCAGAACAGGGCCCAATTCACCCCTCCACTTT. The full variable domain, with the rest looked up from reference TRBV2 and TRBJ1-6, is EPEVTQTPSHQVTQMGQEVILRCVPISNHLYFYWYRQILGQKVEFLVSFYNNEISEKSEIFDDQFSVERPDGSNFTLKIRSTKLEDSAMYFCASRTGPNSPLHFGNGTRLTVT.

V is TRBV7-2 and J is TRBJ1-5, with unresolved D. V dropped 2 bases and J dropped 2 bases, with 10 bases sitting between them. Germline lookup yields CDR1 SGHTA and CDR2 FQGNSA. The CDR3 has 15 amino acids. CDR3 amino acids: CASSLYQAGNQPQHF. As DNA, the CDR3 is TGTGCCAGCAGCTTATATCAGGCAGGCAATCAGCCCCAGCATTTT.

V usage is TRBV15 and J usage is TRBJ2-5; 7 bases are shared with TRBD1. The CDR3 has 14 residues. The J segment lost 2 bases and the V segment lost 4 bases, leaving 4 bases of the junction unmatched. In germline, CDR1 is LNHNV, CDR2 YYDKDF (reference sequence). CDR3 in DNA: TGTGCCACCAGCAAGGACAGGCTACAAGAGACCCAGTACTTC. It is translated as CATSKDRLQETQYF.

The chain uses TRBV28 and TRBJ2-3, with 10 bases identical to TRBD2. V was clipped by 2 bases and J by 2 bases; unmatched bases: 7. The CDR3 runs to 17 residues. Per the germline V gene, CDR1 is MDHEN and CDR2 is SYDVKM. CDR3 protein: CASSLAGTSANTDTQYF. The CDR3, as DNA: TGTGCCAGCAGTTTAGCCGGGACTAGCGCGAACACAGATACGCAGTATTTT.

This clone was counted between two and nine times. In DNA, the CDR3 is TGTGCCAGCAAGCTGACTAACTATGGCTACACCTTC. Translated: CASKLTNYGYTF. The chain couples TRBV28 to TRBJ1-2, with no clear D. Germline V gene data show CDR1 as MDHEN and CDR2 as SYDVKM. The CDR3 has 12 amino acids. With 7 bases removed from V and 0 bases from J, the gap between germline ends came to 6 bases.

The gene calls are TRBV9 and TRBJ2-5; TRBD2 might be the D (6 bases). The CDR3 sequence is 15 residues long. The V end lost 0 bases, the J end lost 3 bases, and 12 bases lay between the germline ends. The V gene's germline CDR1 is SGDLS and CDR2 YYNGEE. CDR3 bases: TGTGCCAGCAGCGTAGGTAACGGGGGTGAAGAGACCCAGTACTTC. This encodes CASSVGNGGEETQYF.

The rearrangement links TRBV2 to TRBJ2-7; 9 bases line up with TRBD1. V gave up 5 bases and J gave up 6 bases; unmatched junction bases: 8. Germline V gives CDR1 SNHLY, CDR2 FYNNEI. CDR3 length: 14 amino acids. The CDR3 here is CASSLPATGGEQYF. The CDR3 nucleotides are TGTGCCAGCAGTCTTCCGGCGACAGGGGGCGAGCAGTACTTC.

The V and J genes are TRBV10-3 and TRBJ1-1; tentative D call: TRBD1 (5 bases). V was pared by 3 bases and J by 1 base, with 9 bases between. This CDR3 region has 14 residues. CDR1 and CDR2 (germline): ENHRY, SYGVKD. The CDR3 DNA sequence: TGTGCCATCAGTGACTTGGGGGGGAACACTGAAGCTTTCTTT. It specifies CAISDLGGNTEAFF.

The chain is built from TRBV7-9 and TRBJ1-1; 8 positions match TRBD1. This CDR3 spans 12 amino acids. V dropped 5 bases and J dropped 6; count of bases not matched to a gene: 2. Per germline, CDR1 SEHNR and CDR2 FQNEAQ (reference sequence). The CDR3 DNA reads TGTGCCAGCAGCATGACAGGGGCTGAAGCTTTCTTT. Amino acid sequence: CASSMTGAEAFF.

The chain uses TRBV28 and TRBJ2-6; perhaps TRBD2 as D (6 bases). The ends were cut back, 11 bases at V and 0 bases at J, with 17 bases in the middle. Germline V gives CDR1 MDHEN, CDR2 SYDVKM. The CDR3 loop spans 16 amino acids. CDR3 sequence: CAAGGRSHSGANVLTF. CDR3 coding DNA: TGTGCCGCAGGAGGGAGGTCGCACTCTGGGGCCAACGTCCTGACTTTC.

The chain employs TRBV28 and TRBJ2-2; 16 bases agree with TRBD2. This CDR3 spans 16 amino acids. Germline loops: CDR1 MDHEN, CDR2 SYDVKM. V dropped 11 bases and J dropped 0; count of bases not matched to a gene: 3. The CDR3 DNA follows: TGTGCCGGGGGACTAGCGGGAGGGGCGAACACCGGGGAGCTGTTTTTT. Its translation is CAGGLAGGANTGELFF. Based on the CDR3 plus reference TRBV28 and TRBJ2-2, the full variable domain is DVKVTQSSRYLVKRTGEKVFLECVQDMDHENMFWYRQDPGLGLRLIYFSYDVKMKEKGDIPEGYSVSREKKERFSLILESASTNQTSMYLCAGGLAGGANTGELFFGEGSRLTVL.

The chain recombines TRBV6-2 or TRBV6-3 with TRBJ2-7; D remains ambiguous. The CDR3 runs 12 residues. Germline-derived CDR1 and CDR2 are MNHEY and SVGEGT. The ends were cut back, 6 bases at V and 1 base at J, with 7 bases in the middle. In DNA, the CDR3 is TGTGCCAGCAGCCGCGATTCCTACGAGCAGTACTTC. It codes for CASSRDSYEQYF.